The rows below give T cell receptor beta chains drawn from one sample of a study of blood T cell repertoires in COVID-19. The method was immunoSEQ multiplex PCR; TCRdb's version includes in-frame clones alone and lacks a portion of them. In the table there are approximately 92,000 clones, around 84% of which are singletons. Material for sequencing was peripheral blood. These receptors came from a woman aged 55-70 years in a cohort sampled during active or convalescent COVID-19. The CDR3 runs from the conserved cysteine through the conserved F or W. A D gene is named only where the DNA matches it firmly. Size tells how often a clone was seen (once, few, many) or the class of an expanded clone, and some rows leave it out.

V,J,size,D,DNA,CDR3
TRBV7-9,TRBJ1-2,NA,NA,TGTGCCAGCAGACCCGGTCCAGGGGGCTACACCTTC,CASRPGPGGYTF
TRBV5-5,TRBJ1-1,NA,NA,TGTGCCAGCAGCTTGGTTAGGGGGACTGAAGCTTTCTTT,CASSLVRGTEAFF
TRBV5-6,TRBJ1-2,few,TRBD1,TGTGCCAGCAGCTTATCCGGGACAGGCTATGGCTACACCTTC,CASSLSGTGYGYTF
TRBV6-5,TRBJ1-1,NA,NA,TGTGCCAGCGTGCGGGGCGAGACTGAAGCTTTCTTT,CASVRGETEAFF
TRBV30,TRBJ2-3,NA,TRBD2,TGTGCCTGGAGTGCGGGACTAGCGTCCCGAGATACGCAGTATTTT,CAWSAGLASRDTQYF
TRBV11-2,TRBJ1-5,NA,NA,TGTGCCAGCAGCTTAGACCAGCGGCAGCCCCAGCATTTT,CASSLDQRQPQHF
TRBV5-1,TRBJ2-3,few,TRBD2,TGCGCCAGCAGCCCTAGCGGGGGGGTCCAAGATACGCAGTATTTT,CASSPSGGVQDTQYF
TRBV28,TRBJ2-5,NA,TRBD2,TGTGCCAGCAGTTCCTCGGGGATAGCGGGATCCCGCGAGACCCAGTACTTC,CASSSSGIAGSRETQYF
TRBV29-1,TRBJ2-1,NA,NA,TGCAGCGTTGAAGTAACAGCTGACAATGAGCAGTTCTTC,CSVEVTADNEQFF
TRBV5-1,TRBJ1-3,NA,TRBD1,TGCGCCAGCAGCTTGGCGACAGGGAAAGGTGGAAACACCATATATTTT,CASSLATGKGGNTIYF
TRBV5-4,TRBJ1-6,NA,NA,TGTGCCAGCAGCGCACGGGGGGGGTCACCCCTCCACTTT,CASSARGGSPLHF
TRBV3-1/TRBV3-2,TRBJ1-4,NA,TRBD1,TGTGCCAGCAGCCGCGGGACAGTCGCTGTCGAAAAACTGTTTTTT,CASSRGTVAVEKLFF
TRBV9,TRBJ1-3,NA,NA,TGTGCCAGCAGCGTTAGTGACAGAACTGGAAACACCATATATTTT,CASSVSDRTGNTIYF
TRBV28,TRBJ1-2,NA,TRBD1,TGTGCCAGCAGTCCCGGGGACAGCTATGGCTACACCTTC,CASSPGDSYGYTF
TRBV11-2,TRBJ2-5,NA,NA,TGTGCCAGCAGCTTAAGCCGAGAGACCCAGTACTTC,CASSLSRETQYF
TRBV11-3,TRBJ2-1,NA,TRBD2,TGTGCCAGCCTCGAAGATAGGACGGCGGGAGAAGGCGATGAGCAGTTCTTC,CASLEDRTAGEGDEQFF
TRBV5-1,TRBJ2-1,NA,NA,TGCGCCAGCAGCTTGGTCGGGAGCTCCTACAATGAGCAGTTCTTC,CASSLVGSSYNEQFF
TRBV3-1/TRBV3-2,TRBJ1-1,NA,NA,TGTGCCAGCAGCCAACAGGGCGGTACTGAAGCTTTCTTT,CASSQQGGTEAFF
TRBV3-1/TRBV3-2,TRBJ2-7,NA,TRBD2,TGTGCCAGCAGCCAAGGGACTAGCGGGACGTTAGGAGAGCAGTACTTC,CASSQGTSGTLGEQYF
TRBV29-1,TRBJ2-3,NA,TRBD1,TGCAGCGTTGTTTGGCCAAACAGGGGACCAGATACGCAGTATTTT,CSVVWPNRGPDTQYF
TRBV13,TRBJ2-2,NA,TRBD1,TGTGCCAGCAGCTCGGACAGGGGGCACGTCGGGGAGCTGTTTTTT,CASSSDRGHVGELFF
TRBV19,TRBJ1-2,NA,TRBD1,TGTGCCAGTAGTTGGACAGGGGGCGATGGCTACACCTTC,CASSWTGGDGYTF
TRBV9,TRBJ2-1,NA,TRBD2,TGTGCCAGCAGCGTTATAGCGGGGGGGCCCGAGCAGTTCTTC,CASSVIAGGPEQFF
TRBV6-5,TRBJ2-7,NA,TRBD2,TGTGCCAGCAGTTACGGAAGGACTAGCGGGACCTACGAGCAGTACTTC,CASSYGRTSGTYEQYF
TRBV2,TRBJ1-5,few,NA,TGTGCCAGCAGTGAAATCCAGGGGTGGCAGCCCCAGCATTTT,CASSEIQGWQPQHF
TRBV27,TRBJ2-4,once,TRBD2,TGTGCCAGCAGTCCACGGACTAGCGGGGCGCTAGCTTTTGCCAAAAACATTCAGTACTTC,CASSPRTSGALAFAKNIQYF
TRBV6-1,TRBJ1-2,NA,NA,TGTGCCAGCAGTGTTAACGCTGTGGGCGGCTACACCTTC,CASSVNAVGGYTF
TRBV29-1,TRBJ1-1,NA,NA,TGCAGCGTTGAAGATCTTCGGTCAGGGATGCTTACTGAAGCTTTCTTT,CSVEDLRSGMLTEAFF
TRBV12-5,TRBJ1-2,NA,NA,TGTGCTAGTGGTTTGACAGGGATGAACTATGGCTACACCTTC,CASGLTGMNYGYTF
TRBV6-1,TRBJ2-2,NA,NA,TGTGCCAGCAGCCCCCCGCAGACCGGGGAGCTGTTTTTT,CASSPPQTGELFF
TRBV5-1,TRBJ2-1,NA,NA,TGCGCCAGCAGCCCACAGGGCCGGAGGTCCTACAATGAGCAGTTCTTC,CASSPQGRRSYNEQFF
TRBV6-6,TRBJ2-7,NA,TRBD1,TGTGCCAGCAGAAAGACAGGGGCCTACGAGCAGTACTTC,CASRKTGAYEQYF
TRBV19,TRBJ2-2,NA,TRBD2,TGTGCCAGTAGTCCCCGACTAGCGGGGGGGCCTGCCGGGGAGCTGTTTTTT,CASSPRLAGGPAGELFF
TRBV13,TRBJ1-1,NA,NA,TGTGCCAGCAGCTCTGGGTGGGAGGTGGGTACTGAAGCTTTCTTT,CASSSGWEVGTEAFF
TRBV7-9,TRBJ1-1,NA,TRBD1,TGTGCCAGCAGCCGGGGACAGGGATCCACTGAAGCTTTCTTT,CASSRGQGSTEAFF
TRBV10-3,TRBJ1-4,NA,TRBD1,TGTGCCACCCAGGGGGACAGGGGTAGTGAAAAACTGTTTTTT,CATQGDRGSEKLFF
TRBV29-1,TRBJ1-2,NA,NA,TGCAGCGTTGAATTAATGGGGGCCAGGGACTATGGCTACACCTTC,CSVELMGARDYGYTF
TRBV28,TRBJ1-5,NA,NA,TGTGCCAGCAGGGTGGCAGGGATTAATCAGCCCCAGCATTTT,CASRVAGINQPQHF
TRBV6-6,TRBJ1-1,NA,NA,TGTGCCAGCATCCTCAGGGGCAGGAACACTGAAGCTTTCTTT,CASILRGRNTEAFF
TRBV12-1,TRBJ2-1,NA,NA,TGTGCCAGCAGCGGCGGGACTAGCGCCTACAATGAGCAGTTCTTC,CASSGGTSAYNEQFF
TRBV12-3/TRBV12-4,TRBJ1-4,few,NA,TGTGCCAGCAGCGGGTTATCTAATGAAAAACTGTTTTTT,CASSGLSNEKLFF
TRBV27,TRBJ1-5,NA,NA,TGTGCCAGCAGTCCCCGGTTGGGCAGCAATCAGCCCCAGCATTTT,CASSPRLGSNQPQHF
TRBV7-2,TRBJ2-1,NA,TRBD2,TGTGCCAGCAGCCGGAGGACTAGCGGGGGATACAATGAGCAGTTCTTC,CASSRRTSGGYNEQFF
TRBV30,TRBJ1-4,NA,NA,TGTGCCTGGAGTCGGGGGTTAAATGAAAAACTGTTTTTT,CAWSRGLNEKLFF
TRBV3-1/TRBV3-2,TRBJ2-7,NA,NA,TGTGCCAGCAGCCAAGGGTCTAGCGTGACCCCCTACGAGCAGTACTTC,CASSQGSSVTPYEQYF
TRBV11-2,TRBJ1-1,NA,NA,TGTGCCAGCAGCCTCAGGGAGAACACTGAAGCTTTCTTT,CASSLRENTEAFF
TRBV28,TRBJ2-7,NA,NA,TGTGCCAGCAGTTCAGGGATCGACGAGCAGTACTTC,CASSSGIDEQYF
TRBV5-1,TRBJ1-6,NA,NA,TGCGCCAGCAGCTTGGGAGGGGACTACTATAATTCACCCCTCCACTTT,CASSLGGDYYNSPLHF
TRBV6-5,TRBJ2-2,NA,NA,TGTGCCAGCAGTCAGGGGAGCCACACCGGGGAGCTGTTTTTT,CASSQGSHTGELFF
TRBV7-2,TRBJ1-3,once,TRBD1,TGTGCCAGCAGCCCGGACAGGGGAAACACCATATATTTT,CASSPDRGNTIYF
TRBV2,TRBJ1-1,NA,NA,TGTGCCAGCTTGAGTGAGCTAAACACTGAAGCTTTCTTT,CASLSELNTEAFF
TRBV25-1,TRBJ1-4,once,NA,TGTGCCAGCAGTGAACCCTCAAGGTTTGCGGGGTTTAATGAAAAACTGTTTTTT,CASSEPSRFAGFNEKLFF
TRBV5-1,TRBJ1-2,NA,TRBD1,TGCGCCAGCAGCGCGGGACAGGCCTCCTATGGCTACACCTTC,CASSAGQASYGYTF
TRBV18,TRBJ2-1,NA,NA,TGTGCCAGCTCACCAAGACCGGGAAGCTACAATGAGCAGTTCTTC,CASSPRPGSYNEQFF
TRBV5-1,TRBJ1-1,NA,TRBD1,TGCGCCAGCAGCAACGGACAGGGAGGCGCTGAAGCTTTCTTT,CASSNGQGGAEAFF
TRBV6-2/TRBV6-3,TRBJ2-7,NA,TRBD2,TGTGCCAGCAGTTCCCCCGGACTAGCGGGAGGAGGCTGGCAAGAGCAGTACTTC,CASSSPGLAGGGWQEQYF
TRBV12-5,TRBJ2-2,NA,TRBD1,TGTGCTAGTGGTTTGGTACTCACAGGGGACACCGGGGAGCTGTTTTTT,CASGLVLTGDTGELFF
TRBV7-8,TRBJ2-7,NA,TRBD2,TGTGCCAGCAGCTTAGGGACTAGCACCTACGAGCAGTACTTC,CASSLGTSTYEQYF
TRBV30,TRBJ2-1,NA,NA,TGTGCCTGGAGTTCCAGGAACTCCCACAATGAGCAGTTCTTC,CAWSSRNSHNEQFF
TRBV7-9,TRBJ1-2,NA,TRBD1,TGTGCCAGCAGGACCGGGACAGGGGACTATGGCTACACCTTC,CASRTGTGDYGYTF